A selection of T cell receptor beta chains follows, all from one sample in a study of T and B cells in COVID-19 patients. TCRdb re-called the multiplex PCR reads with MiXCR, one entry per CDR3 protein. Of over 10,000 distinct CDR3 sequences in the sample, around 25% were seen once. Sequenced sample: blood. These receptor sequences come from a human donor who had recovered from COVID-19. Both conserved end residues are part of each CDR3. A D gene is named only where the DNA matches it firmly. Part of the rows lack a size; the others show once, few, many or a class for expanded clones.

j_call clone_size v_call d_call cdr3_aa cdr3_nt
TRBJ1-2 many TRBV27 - CASSKTGQSNYGYTF TGTGCCAGCAGTAAGACAGGCCAATCGAACTATGGCTACACCTTC
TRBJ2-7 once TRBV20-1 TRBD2 CSARDPTAGREQYF TGCAGTGCTAGAGATCCCACAGCGGGGCGCGAGCAGTACTTC
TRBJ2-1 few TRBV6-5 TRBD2 CASSSTLAGGFRDEQFF TGTGCCAGCAGTTCCACTCTAGCGGGGGGGTTTAGGGATGAGCAGTTCTTC
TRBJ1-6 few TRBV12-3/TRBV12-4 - CASSSQYNSPLHF TGTGCCAGCAGTTCCCAATATAATTCACCCCTCCACTTT
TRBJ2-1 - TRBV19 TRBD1 CASSITDRGEQFF TGTGCCAGTAGTATCACGGACAGGGGTGAGCAGTTCTTC
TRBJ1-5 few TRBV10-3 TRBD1 CAISERDRGSQPQHF TGTGCCATCAGTGAGCGGGACAGGGGAAGTCAGCCCCAGCATTTT
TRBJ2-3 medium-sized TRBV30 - CAWSVPRGTQYF TGTGCCTGGAGTGTACCGAGGGGTACGCAGTATTTT
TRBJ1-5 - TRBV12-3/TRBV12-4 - CASSLETGASNQPQHF TGTGCCAGCAGTTTAGAGACGGGGGCTAGCAATCAGCCCCAGCATTTT
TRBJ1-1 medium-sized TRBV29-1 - CSATRGAMNTEAFF TGCAGCGCAACCCGGGGAGCGATGAACACTGAAGCTTTCTTT
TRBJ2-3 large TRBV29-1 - CSVIGRLSTDTQYF TGCAGCGTGATCGGTCGGCTTAGCACAGATACGCAGTATTTT
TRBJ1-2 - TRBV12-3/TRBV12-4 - CASSSTSNYGYTF TGTGCCAGCAGCTCGACTTCCAACTATGGCTACACCTTC
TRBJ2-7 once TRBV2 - CASRKGQRAYF TGTGCCAGCAGGAAAGGACAGCGTGCGTACTTC
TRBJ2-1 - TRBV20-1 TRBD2 CSAAQKVAGGPPYNEQFF TGCAGTGCTGCCCAGAAAGTAGCGGGAGGGCCCCCCTACAATGAGCAGTTCTTC
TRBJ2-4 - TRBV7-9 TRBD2 CASSLEVGGGLAVAKNIQYF TGTGCCAGCAGCTTAGAGGTCGGCGGCGGGCTAGCGGTAGCCAAAAACATTCAGTACTTC
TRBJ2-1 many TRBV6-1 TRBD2 CASSYTGTSGGAGQFF TGTGCCAGCAGTTATACCGGGACTAGCGGGGGGGCCGGGCAGTTCTTC
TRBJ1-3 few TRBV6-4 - CASSEGAQGNTIYF TGTGCCAGCAGTGAAGGGGCGCAAGGAAACACCATATATTTT
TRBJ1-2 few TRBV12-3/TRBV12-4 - CASSLEGRYGYTF TGTGCCAGCAGTTTGGAGGGTCGCTATGGCTACACCTTC
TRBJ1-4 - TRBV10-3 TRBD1 CAISGTGKDEKLFF TGTGCCATCAGTGGGACAGGGAAGGATGAAAAACTGTTTTTT
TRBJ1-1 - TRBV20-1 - CSARDGDTEAFF TGCAGTGCTAGAGATGGGGACACTGAAGCTTTCTTT